The entry that follows covers one T cell receptor (beta chain) sequence. The sample belongs to a study of cytomegalovirus exposure and HLA in healthy donors. PCR used 60 Vbeta primers and 13 Jbeta primers. Data came from immunoSEQ multiplex PCR; TCRdb stores just in-frame clones and leaves some out. This sample has about 140,000 clones, with about three quarters found just once. Trimming removed 0 bases at V and 7 bases at J, with 22 bases between. The CDR3 is made up of 18 amino acids. Germline V gene sequence: CDR1 MNHNS, CDR2 SASEGT. What was sequenced was PBMCs. This TCR derives from a female donor in good health and CMV-seronegative. The rearrangement links TRBV6-1 to TRBJ2-1; a possible D gene is TRBD2 (5 bases). The DNA for the CDR3 is TGTGCCAGCAGTGAAGCGGGAGTAATCGATCGAGGTTTGAATGAGCAGTTCTTC. It yields the protein CASSEAGVIDRGLNEQFF.